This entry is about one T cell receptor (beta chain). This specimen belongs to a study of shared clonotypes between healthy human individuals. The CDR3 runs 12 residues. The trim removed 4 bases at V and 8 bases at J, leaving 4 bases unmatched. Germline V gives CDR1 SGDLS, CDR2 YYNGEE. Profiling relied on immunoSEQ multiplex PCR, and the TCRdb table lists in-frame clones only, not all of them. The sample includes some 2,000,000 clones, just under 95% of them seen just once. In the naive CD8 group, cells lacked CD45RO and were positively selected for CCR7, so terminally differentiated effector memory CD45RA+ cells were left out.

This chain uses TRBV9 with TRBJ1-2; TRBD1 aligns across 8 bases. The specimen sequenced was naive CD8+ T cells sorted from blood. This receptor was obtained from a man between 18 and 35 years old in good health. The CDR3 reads CASSTGTGGYTF. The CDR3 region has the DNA TGTGCCAGCAGCACTGGGACAGGAGGCTACACCTTC.